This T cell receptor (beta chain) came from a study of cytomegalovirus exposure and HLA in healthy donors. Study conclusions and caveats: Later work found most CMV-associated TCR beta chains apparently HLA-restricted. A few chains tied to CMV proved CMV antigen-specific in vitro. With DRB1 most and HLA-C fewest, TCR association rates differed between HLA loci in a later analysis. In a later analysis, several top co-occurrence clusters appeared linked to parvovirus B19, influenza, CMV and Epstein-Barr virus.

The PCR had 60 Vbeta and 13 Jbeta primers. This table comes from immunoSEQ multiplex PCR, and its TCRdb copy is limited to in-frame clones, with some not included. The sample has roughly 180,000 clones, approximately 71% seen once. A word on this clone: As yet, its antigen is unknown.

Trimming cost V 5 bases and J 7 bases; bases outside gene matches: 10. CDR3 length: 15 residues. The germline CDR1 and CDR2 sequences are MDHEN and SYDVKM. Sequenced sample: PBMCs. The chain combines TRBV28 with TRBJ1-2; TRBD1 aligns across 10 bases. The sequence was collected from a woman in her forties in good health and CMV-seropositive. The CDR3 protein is CASSAPTGGAFGYTF. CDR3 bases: TGTGCCAGCAGTGCACCGACAGGGGGCGCGTTTGGCTACACCTTC.